The clone carrying this T cell receptor beta chain was observed at least ten times. The sample originates from a study of blood T cell repertoires in COVID-19. Study as a whole: The United States, Italy and Spain were the sources of the acute and convalescent COVID-19 samples. The cDNA or gDNA used as material had been derived from T cells, B-cell-depleted T cells, or PBMCs.

In the authors' methods: Researchers report that nucleated cell counts were estimated from reference gene primer amplification. The data were produced by immunoSEQ multiplex PCR, yet TCRdb's version contains in-frame clones alone and is incomplete. V and J calls and clone size come straight from that table; D and trimming were deduced from the DNA. Among around 120,000 clones listed, around 87% were seen once. The CDR3 is made up of 13 amino acids. Germline assignment: CDR1 SEHNR and CDR2 FQNEAQ (reference sequence). Trimming removed 6 bases at V and 7 bases at J, with 15 bases between. Material for sequencing was peripheral blood. The TCR originated in a woman aged 70 to 79 with acute or convalescent COVID-19. The chain employs TRBV7-9 and TRBJ1-2; no definite D call. The CDR3 sequence: CASRPNGGGGYTF. The CDR3 DNA is TGTGCCAGCAGGCCTAATGGAGGAGGTGGCTACACCTTC.